This T cell receptor beta chain was retrieved from a study of blood T cell repertoires in COVID-19 (TCRdb year 2020). Some background on the complete study: The collaborator samples originated in the United States, Italy and Spain and spanned the acute and convalescent phases of COVID-19. The prospective study material was composed of cDNA or gDNA derived from T cells, B-cell-depleted T cells, or PBMCs. Where HLA class I and class II types were available, the types were taken from metadata supplied by the sample provider, not from assay-based typing. The repertoires were released in a freely available public database meant as a resource for research on the immune response to SARS-CoV-2. A de-identified subject ID, COVID-19 status, age in years and sex were almost always included in the sample metadata. The samples were drawn from two sources: the first 160 participants of the ongoing ImmuneRACE study, and 950 to 1,500 subjects contributed by 6 global collaborators. Deeply sampled blood TCRbeta repertoires from subjects exposed to, actively infected with, or recovered from COVID-19 were included in the dataset.

Study-wide conclusions, independent of this receptor: How much clinical and demographic metadata was included differed by source and by participant, and the metadata was provided uncurated.

For this clone: Its antigen is unknown. No base qualities exist here, and no much larger clone lies one base off it.

Each collaborating institution followed its own protocols to collect whole blood in K2EDTA tubes. Collaborator samples were shipped for TCRbeta analysis as frozen whole blood, isolated PBMCs, or DNA extracted from either sample type. TCRbeta CDR3 regions were amplified from genomic DNA using the immunoSEQ Assay, a bias-controlled multiplex PCR. In the paper's pipeline: The number of nucleated cells in each sample was estimated by amplification of reference gene primers within the assay. To quantify the absolute abundance of each unique TCRbeta CDR3 rearrangement, sequence reads were collapsed and filtered. For each sample, productive Simpson clonality was calculated as the square root of Simpson's diversity index over productive rearrangements. TCRdb retrieved this table from immuneACCESS and kept in-frame rearrangements only. Not all clones are present; in checked studies, unresolved V genes account for under half, and no reason is known for the remainder. That table is the source of V, J and clone size, and D and trimming were worked out from the DNA. The sample has 150,000 to 200,000 clones on record, around 87% of them singletons. The ten largest clones take up 3% to 4% of the sample.

Material: peripheral blood. The TCR was taken from a man aged 18 to 30 with active or convalescent COVID-19.

The CDR3 region reads CASSHPRSNGGNTIYF. The nucleotide sequence is given as TGTGCCAGTAGTCACCCCCGGTCCAATGGTGGAAACACCATATATTTT. The chain was built from TRBV19 and TRBJ1-3; there is no confident call for the D gene. Deletion took 5 bases off V and 3 bases off J, with a span of 17 bases between the germline ends. The CDR3 covers 16 residues, taking in both the cysteine and the phenylalanine. Here the CDR3 DNA is all that survives: 48 bases in frame from base 1. Taken from the germline V gene (reference sequence), the CDR1 and CDR2 loops are LNHDA and SQIVND. The CDR3, completed at both ends by the reference TRBV19 and TRBJ1-3 genes, gives the full variable domain DGGITQSPKYLFRKEGQNVTLSCEQNLNHDAMYWYRQDPGQGLRLIYYSQIVNDFQKGDIAEGYSVSREKKESFPLTVTSAQKNPTAFYLCASSHPRSNGGNTIYFGEGSWLTVV.